The 28 T cell receptor beta chains presented below share a single source sample, sequenced in a study of brain T cells in children with intractable seizures. The time point was: blood from clinic visit 5 months post-surgery; TSC patient then seizure free. Method: immunoSEQ multiplex PCR; TCRdb's copy keeps in-frame clones and lacks some. The data show about 340,000 clones, about 93% seen once. This material consisted of peripheral blood, taken more than 4 months after surgery. These TCRs come from a boy under two years old with tuberous sclerosis and intractable seizures.

V is TRBV7-9 and J is TRBJ1-2, with 7 bases that match TRBD1. The J segment lost 6 bases and the V segment lost 5 bases, leaving 12 bases of the junction unmatched. The CDR3 extends over 15 amino acids. CDR1 SEHNR and CDR2 FQNEAQ come from the germline V gene (reference sequence). The CDR3 sequence is CASSAQGGGRHGYTF. In DNA form, the CDR3 reads TGTGCCAGCAGCGCACAGGGAGGGGGCCGGCATGGCTACACCTTC.

The chain carries TRBV10-3 and TRBJ2-7; tentatively, D is TRBD1 (5 bases). V shed 6 bases and J shed 1 base, with 10 bases lying between them. Germline values: CDR1 ENHRY, CDR2 SYGVKD. The CDR3 runs 13 residues. For the CDR3, the DNA is TGTGCCATCAGCAGGGAAATATCCTACGAGCAGTACTTC. It specifies CAISREISYEQYF.

The CDR3 sequence is CASSLLRESYNEQFF. CDR3 sequence (DNA): TGTGCCAGCAGCTTGCTCCGGGAGTCCTACAATGAGCAGTTCTTC. The chain carries TRBV5-4 and TRBJ2-1; tentative D call: TRBD2 (6 bases). Germline lookup yields CDR1 SGHNT and CDR2 YYREEE (reference sequence). Between the trimmed V and J ends, which lost 1 base and 1 base, there was a span of 9 bases. The CDR3 loop spans 15 amino acids.

This sequence joins TRBV19 and TRBJ2-1; 8 bases are a match to TRBD2. The trim removed 4 bases at V and 2 bases at J, leaving 7 bases unmatched. The CDR3 is 16 residues long. The germline CDR1 and CDR2 sequences are LNHDA and SQIVND (reference sequence). The CDR3 DNA sequence: TGTGCCAGTAGTAGCGCTAGCGGGTACCCCTACAATGAGCAGTTCTTC. Translated: CASSSASGYPYNEQFF.

The chain joins TRBV15 to TRBJ1-6; D remains unclear. Trimming left V 5 bases short and J 11 bases short, with 10 bases between. This CDR3 has 12 residues. The germline V gene encodes CDR1 LNHNV and CDR2 YYDKDF (reference sequence). CDR3 protein: CATSAGWPPLHF. In nucleotides, the CDR3 is TGTGCCACCAGCGCGGGCTGGCCACCCCTCCACTTT.

This chain uses TRBV11-2 with TRBJ1-1; possibly TRBD1 for D (6 bases). The CDR3 loop spans 14 amino acids. Germline CDR1 reads SGHAT; CDR2 reads FQNNGV. The ends were cut back, 2 bases at V and 4 bases at J, with 11 bases in the middle. CDR3 DNA sequence: TGTGCCAGCAGCTTAACAGGGTATTTCACTGAAGCTTTCTTT. It is translated as CASSLTGYFTEAFF.

The chain employs TRBV10-3 and TRBJ2-5; possible D gene TRBD2, 6 bases. Germline CDR1 is ENHRY and CDR2 is SYGVKD. Trimming removed 0 bases from V and 10 bases from J, with 18 bases in between. The CDR3 consists of 15 residues. CDR3 in DNA: TGTGCCATCAGTGAGTCTAGCGGAATGACGATGAACCAGTACTTC. Translating it yields CAISESSGMTMNQYF.

This clone was counted once. The chain is built from TRBV30 and TRBJ2-5, with 9 bases that match TRBD1. Germline V gene sequence: CDR1 GTSNPN, CDR2 SVGIG (reference sequence). The CDR3 consists of 15 residues. V dropped 1 base and J dropped 2; count of bases not matched to a gene: 5. DNA for the CDR3: TGTGCCTGGAGTGCAGACAGGGGGTTTCAAGAGACCCAGTACTTC. Translated: CAWSADRGFQETQYF.

V usage is TRBV12-3 or TRBV12-4 and J usage is TRBJ2-7; D not certain. Deletions cut 5 bases from V and 2 bases from J, with 7 bases between. The CDR3 contains 12 residues. Written as DNA, the CDR3 is TGTGCCAGCAGTAACCTACCCTACGAGCAGTACTTC. This sequence encodes CASSNLPYEQYF.

Here the CDR3 DNA reads TGTGCCAGCAGCCTTAGCCCCAGCGGAGCCCTCCACGAGCAGTACTTC. Translated: CASSLSPSGALHEQYF. The V gene is TRBV9, the J gene TRBJ2-7; D is possibly TRBD2 (5 bases). V lost 4 bases, J lost 5 bases, and 22 bases lay in between. The CDR3 runs 16 residues. Germline CDR1 SGDLS, CDR2 YYNGEE. The full variable domain, completed using reference TRBV9 and TRBJ2-7, is DSGVTQTPKHLITATGQRVTLRCSPRSGDLSVYWYQQSLDQGLQFLIQYYNGEERAKGNILERFSAQQFPDLHSELNLSSLELGDSALYFCASSLSPSGALHEQYFGPGTRLTVT.

This chain links TRBV19 with TRBJ1-4; unclear D gene. CDR3 length: 15 residues. Germline loops: CDR1 LNHDA, CDR2 SQIVND (reference sequence). V was shortened by 4 bases and J by 3 bases, with 12 bases between the two germline ends. CDR3 loop: CASSTKGLANEKLFF. In DNA form, the CDR3 reads TGTGCCAGTAGTACCAAAGGGTTGGCTAATGAAAAACTGTTTTTT.

The chain uses TRBV14 and TRBJ2-2, with D hard to call. Germline assignment: CDR1 SGHDN and CDR2 FVKESK. The V end was cut by 0 bases, the J end by 6 bases, with 14 bases between. The CDR3 is made up of 16 amino acids. As DNA, the CDR3 is TGTGCCAGCAGCCAAGATCATGCCGCCGGAGCCGGGGAGCTGTTTTTT. It is translated as CASSQDHAAGAGELFF. The variable domain in full, with the rest retrieved from reference TRBV14 and TRBJ2-2, is EAGVTQFPSHSVIEKGQTVTLRCDPISGHDNLYWYRRVMGKEIKFLLHFVKESKQDESGMPNNRFLAERTGGTYSTLKVQPAELEDSGVYFCASSQDHAAGAGELFFGEGSRLTVL.

This chain joins TRBV6-2 or TRBV6-3 and TRBJ2-7; 10 positions match TRBD2. Germline V gene lookup returns CDR1 MNHEY and CDR2 SVGEGT. The CDR3 totals 16 residues. Trimming at V came to 2 bases and at J to 3 bases, leaving 7 bases not matched to a gene. In DNA, the CDR3 is TGTGCCAGCAGTTACCTAGCGGGAGACTTAGGCTACGAGCAGTACTTC. Translating gives CASSYLAGDLGYEQYF.

The J gene is TRBJ2-7, the V gene TRBV3-1 (or the pseudogene TRBV3-2); D call uncertain. Looked up from germline, CDR1 is LGHDT and CDR2 is YNNKEL (reference sequence). Trimming shortened V by 0 bases and J by 0 bases, and 12 bases separated the two germline ends. This CDR3 spans 16 amino acids. DNA for the CDR3: TGTGCCAGCAGCCAAGATCTACAGACCCCCTCCTACGAGCAGTACTTC. Translated: CASSQDLQTPSYEQYF.

As to this clone: A junction boundary mismatches the germline segment, possibly from a read error. The chain employs TRBV11-2 and TRBJ2-7, with 10 bases identical to TRBD1. This CDR3 spans 19 amino acids. Germline V lookup: CDR1 SGHAT, CDR2 FQNNGV. The CDR3 nucleotides read TGTGCCAGCAGCGACACGTCCCGGACAGGGGGAGGTCGCTCCTACGAGCAGTGCTTC. It translates to CASSDTSRTGGGRSYEQCF. The entire variable domain, with the rest obtained from reference TRBV11-2 and TRBJ2-7, is as follows: EAGVAQSPRYKIIEKRQSVAFWCNPISGHATLYWYQQILGQGPKLLIQFQNNGVVDDSQLPKDRFSAERLKGVDSTLKIQPAKLEDSAVYLCASSDTSRTGGGRSYEQCFGPGTRLTVT.

The chain combines TRBV5-8 with TRBJ2-5; D is perhaps TRBD2 (5 bases). Trimming stripped 0 bases from V and 5 bases from J, with 11 bases between. Looked up from germline, CDR1 is SGHTS and CDR2 is YDEGEE. The CDR3 runs 14 residues. CDR3 amino acids: CASSLGRGWETQYF. CDR3 DNA sequence: TGTGCCAGCAGCTTGGGTCGGGGTTGGGAGACCCAGTACTTC.

V usage is TRBV5-1 and J usage is TRBJ2-2; 9 nucleotides line up with TRBD2. Germline CDR1 reads SGHRS; CDR2 reads YFSETQ. V shed 7 bases and J 5 bases; nucleotides not matched to a gene: 9. This CDR3 is built from 15 residues. The DNA for the CDR3 is TGCGCCAGCCGGCAGCGGGAGGTGGTTACCGGGGAGCTGTTTTTT. Its protein is CASRQREVVTGELFF.

The gene calls are TRBV11-2 and TRBJ1-1; 11 nucleotides align to TRBD1. Germline CDR1 is SGHAT and CDR2 is FQNNGV. The CDR3 is 16 residues long. The trim removed 4 bases at V and 5 bases at J, leaving 9 bases unmatched. CDR3: CASSSYKGQGGTEAFF. CDR3 nucleotide sequence: TGTGCCAGCAGCTCCTATAAGGGACAGGGGGGGACTGAAGCTTTCTTT.

This clone came up once. The V gene is TRBV27, the J gene TRBJ2-7; TRBD2 aligns across 9 bases. J gave up 1 base and V 7 bases, and 5 bases lay outside the gene matches. In germline, CDR1 is MNHEY, CDR2 SMNVEV (reference sequence). This CDR3 comprises 14 residues. CDR3 nucleotide sequence: TGTGCCAGCACCCGACTAGCGGTTTCCTACGAGCAGTACTTC. Its translation: CASTRLAVSYEQYF.

As DNA, the CDR3 is TGTGCCAGCAGTTTAATCCCGTCCTCTGGGGCCAACGTCCTGACTTTC. Protein sequence: CASSLIPSSGANVLTF. The chain carries TRBV27 and TRBJ2-6; D is unclear. The CDR3 is made up of 16 amino acids. CDR1 is MNHEY and CDR2 is SMNVEV in the germline V gene (reference sequence). V was cut by 2 bases and J by 0 bases, with 8 bases left in between.

The rearrangement links TRBV7-2 to TRBJ2-2, with D uncertain. The CDR3 length is 12 residues. The germline V and J ends were trimmed by 1 base and 8 bases, with 5 bases remaining between them. Germline loops: CDR1 SGHTA, CDR2 FQGNSA. In DNA, the CDR3 is TGTGCCAGCAGCTTAGTCTTGGGGGAGCTGTTTTTT. Translation: CASSLVLGELFF.

This chain links TRBV27 with TRBJ1-1; D may be TRBD1 (5 bases). Germline values: CDR1 MNHEY, CDR2 SMNVEV (reference sequence). The CDR3 consists of 14 residues. V was shortened by 5 bases and J by 1 base, with 11 bases between the two germline ends. CDR3 region: CASSHRQTNTEAFF. The CDR3 DNA follows: TGTGCCAGCAGTCACCGACAGACGAACACTGAAGCTTTCTTT.

V usage is TRBV30 and J usage is TRBJ2-5, with TRBD2 as a possible D gene (6 bases). CDR1 is GTSNPN and CDR2 is SVGIG in the germline V gene (reference sequence). The CDR3 has 15 amino acids. V lost 3 bases and J 6 bases, leaving 20 bases between the germline ends. The CDR3 is CAWSGAGLEQKTQYF. The CDR3 DNA sequence: TGTGCCTGGAGCGGGGCGGGGCTGGAACAGAAGACCCAGTACTTC.

This clone was seen just once. V usage is TRBV10-3 and J usage is TRBJ1-2, with 8 bases identical to TRBD1. Germline-derived CDR1 and CDR2 are ENHRY and SYGVKD. V dropped 5 bases and J dropped 8; count of bases not matched to a gene: 7. The CDR3 sequence is 13 residues long. CDR3 sequence: CAISTGQGGGYTF. CDR3 sequence (DNA): TGTGCCATCAGTACCGGACAGGGTGGAGGCTACACCTTC.

Note on this clone: An end of the junction differs from the germline gene, which may be a read error. The rearrangement links TRBV7-7 to TRBJ2-2, with TRBD2 identical over 14 bases. Germline loops: CDR1 SSHAT, CDR2 FNYEAQ (reference sequence). The CDR3 spans 17 residues. The CDR3 is CASSSRTSGRSPGELFF. As DNA, the CDR3 is TGTGCTAGCAGCTCTAGGACTAGCGGGAGGTCTCCCGGGGAGCTGTTTTTT.

The chain joins TRBV19 to TRBJ1-1; no clear D. Germline V lookup: CDR1 LNHDA, CDR2 SQIVND (reference sequence). The CDR3 contains 10 residues. Trimming left V 8 bases short and J 8 bases short, with 9 bases between. CDR3 nucleotide sequence: TGTGCCAGTGGGAAAACGGAAGCTTTCTTT. Its translation is CASGKTEAFF.

The chain couples TRBV19 to TRBJ1-1; D perhaps matches TRBD1 (5 bases). V dropped 2 bases and J dropped 4 bases, with 23 bases sitting between them. The CDR3 is 18 amino acids. Germline lookup yields CDR1 LNHDA and CDR2 SQIVND (reference sequence). The CDR3: CASSISSFPGPLGTEAFF. CDR3 DNA sequence: TGTGCCAGTAGTATAAGTTCTTTTCCGGGGCCCTTGGGCACTGAAGCTTTCTTT. Complete variable domain (other parts from reference TRBV19 and TRBJ1-1): DGGITQSPKYLFRKEGQNVTLSCEQNLNHDAMYWYRQDPGQGLRLIYYSQIVNDFQKGDIAEGYSVSREKKESFPLTVTSAQKNPTAFYLCASSISSFPGPLGTEAFFGQGTRLTVV.

The chain uses TRBV28 and TRBJ1-1; weak D call: TRBD1 (5 bases). The CDR3 extends over 11 amino acids. V was clipped by 7 bases and J by 9 bases, with 12 bases between them. Per the germline V gene, CDR1 is MDHEN and CDR2 is SYDVKM. In DNA form, the CDR3 reads TGTGCCAGCACCTACGGGGCGAAAGCTTTCTTT. This translates into CASTYGAKAFF.